This T cell receptor beta chain was profiled in a study of blood T cells in healthy people across ages. This clonotype was recorded once. Its target is unknown. Isolation recovered at least 6.5 million PBMCs from every sample. PCR was performed a second time for about 6 to 11 cycles using a sample-barcoded 5' primer and a J-beta primer mix. Unique molecular identifiers of 12 random nucleotides labeled each cDNA. From the 5' RACE reads, TCRdb called clonotypes with MiXCR, one entry per CDR3 protein. In the table there are about 760,000 distinct CDR3 sequences, more than 50% of which are singletons. Trimming at V came to 6 bases and at J to 9 bases, leaving 7 bases not matched to a gene. The CDR3 totals 14 residues. CDR1 and CDR2 (germline): MDHEN, SYDVKM. Overall study results and limits: Per-million-T-cell TCR beta diversity fell roughly linearly with age. There was a strong correlation between TCR beta diversity and naive T cell percentage.

The source is a man aged 35-49 years in good health. The sequenced material came from blood. The V and J genes are TRBV28 and TRBJ2-1, with 11 bases matching TRBD2. The CDR3 DNA reads as TGTGCCAGCAGAACTAGCGGGAGATGGGGTGAGCAGTTCTTC. Amino acid sequence: CASRTSGRWGEQFF.